The rows below give T cell receptor beta chains drawn from one sample of a study of OX40 agonist ivuxolimab in advanced cancers. The repertoire was sequenced with immunoSEQ multiplex PCR; TCRdb's copy has only in-frame clones and lacks some. The top ten clones hold approximately 25% of a sample with approximately 82,000 clones, roughly 81% of them seen once. The material was CD4+ or CD8+ T cells sorted from blood, obtained in a trial of the OX40 agonist ivuxolimab. The receptors were sampled from an adult with an advanced solid tumor such as melanoma, head and neck, liver or kidney cancer. Each CDR3 is given with its conserved first and last residue. The D gene is left open where the match is weak. Clone size is stated in some rows and not others, as once, few, many or a class when expanded.

abundance: NA
d_gene: TRBD1
j_gene: TRBJ2-7
v_gene: TRBV11-2
CDR3nt: TGTGCCAGCAGCTCAAACAGGGGAACGAAGGGCGAGCAGTACTTC
CDR3aa: CASSSNRGTKGEQYF

abundance: NA
d_gene: NA
j_gene: TRBJ2-4
v_gene: TRBV7-2
CDR3nt: TGTGCCAGCAGCTCCGGAGGATGGGAGAACATTCAGTACTTC
CDR3aa: CASSSGGWENIQYF

abundance: NA
d_gene: NA
j_gene: TRBJ1-5
v_gene: TRBV7-9
CDR3nt: TGTGCCAGCAGCTCACAGGGTATAGGCAATCAGCCCCAGCATTTT
CDR3aa: CASSSQGIGNQPQHF

abundance: once
d_gene: TRBD2
j_gene: TRBJ2-7
v_gene: TRBV18
CDR3nt: TGTGCCAGCTCATCATTCCCGGGAGGGAGGTCCAACGAGCAGTACTTC
CDR3aa: CASSSFPGGRSNEQYF

abundance: NA
d_gene: NA
j_gene: TRBJ2-2
v_gene: TRBV7-9
CDR3nt: TGTGCCAGCAGCTTATTATGGGCCACCGGGGAGCTGTTTTTT
CDR3aa: CASSLLWATGELFF

abundance: NA
d_gene: NA
j_gene: TRBJ2-3
v_gene: TRBV30
CDR3nt: TGTGCCTGGAGCGGGGCCCGCACAGATACGCAGTATTTT
CDR3aa: CAWSGARTDTQYF

abundance: NA
d_gene: NA
j_gene: TRBJ2-3
v_gene: TRBV9
CDR3nt: TGTGCCAGCAGCGCCGGATCCACAGATACGCAGTATTTT
CDR3aa: CASSAGSTDTQYF

abundance: NA
d_gene: NA
j_gene: TRBJ2-7
v_gene: TRBV4-3
CDR3nt: TGCGCCAGCAGCCAAGGGGTAGGGGTTGCCTACGAGCAGTACTTC
CDR3aa: CASSQGVGVAYEQYF

abundance: NA
d_gene: NA
j_gene: TRBJ2-3
v_gene: TRBV7-2
CDR3nt: TGTGCCAGCAGCCCGACCAAGGGGACAGATACGCAGTATTTT
CDR3aa: CASSPTKGTDTQYF

abundance: once
d_gene: NA
j_gene: TRBJ2-3
v_gene: TRBV6-1
CDR3nt: TGTGCCAGCAGTGGGCCCGTACCCACAGATACGCAGTATTTT
CDR3aa: CASSGPVPTDTQYF

abundance: NA
d_gene: TRBD1
j_gene: TRBJ1-4
v_gene: TRBV7-9
CDR3nt: TGTGCCAGCAGCGTCGGGACAGGGGATGAAAAACTGTTTTTT
CDR3aa: CASSVGTGDEKLFF

abundance: NA
d_gene: NA
j_gene: TRBJ2-1
v_gene: TRBV7-9
CDR3nt: TGTGCCAGCAGTCTTAGGACCTCCCGGGGGTACAATGAGCAGTTCTTC
CDR3aa: CASSLRTSRGYNEQFF

abundance: NA
d_gene: TRBD2
j_gene: TRBJ2-3
v_gene: TRBV4-3
CDR3nt: TGCGCCAGCAGCCTTTCGGGAGGCGATACGCAGTATTTT
CDR3aa: CASSLSGGDTQYF

abundance: NA
d_gene: TRBD2
j_gene: TRBJ2-3
v_gene: TRBV7-8
CDR3nt: TGTGCCAGCAGCACAAGAATCGGACTAGCGGGGGGTGCGGATACGCAGTATTTT
CDR3aa: CASSTRIGLAGGADTQYF

abundance: NA
d_gene: NA
j_gene: TRBJ2-2
v_gene: TRBV7-9
CDR3nt: TGTGCCAGCAGCTCCCATGGGGAGGACACCGGGGAGCTGTTTTTT
CDR3aa: CASSSHGEDTGELFF

abundance: NA
d_gene: NA
j_gene: TRBJ1-4
v_gene: TRBV5-4
CDR3nt: TGTGCCAGCAGCGGGTCCACAGTGGGGGCTACTAATGAAAAACTGTTTTTT
CDR3aa: CASSGSTVGATNEKLFF

abundance: NA
d_gene: TRBD2
j_gene: TRBJ2-5
v_gene: TRBV19
CDR3nt: TGTGCCAGTAGTATAGGACTAGCGGGAGATTCAGAGACCCAGTACTTC
CDR3aa: CASSIGLAGDSETQYF

abundance: NA
d_gene: TRBD2
j_gene: TRBJ2-7
v_gene: TRBV5-1
CDR3nt: TGCGCCAGCAGCTTGGCGACTAGCGGGAGGGCCAGTACCCACGAGCAGTACTTC
CDR3aa: CASSLATSGRASTHEQYF

abundance: NA
d_gene: TRBD2
j_gene: TRBJ2-5
v_gene: TRBV7-2
CDR3nt: TGTGCCAGCAGCCGAGTGGGGGGCGGGGGGACGCAAGAGACCCAGTACTTC
CDR3aa: CASSRVGGGGTQETQYF

abundance: NA
d_gene: NA
j_gene: TRBJ1-3
v_gene: TRBV30
CDR3nt: TGTGCCTGGAGTGTAAGCTCTGGAAACACCATATATTTT
CDR3aa: CAWSVSSGNTIYF

abundance: NA
d_gene: NA
j_gene: TRBJ2-1
v_gene: TRBV19
CDR3nt: TGTGCCAGTAGTATTGGGTGGAGGAATGAGCAGTTCTTC
CDR3aa: CASSIGWRNEQFF

abundance: NA
d_gene: TRBD2
j_gene: TRBJ2-7
v_gene: TRBV18
CDR3nt: TGTGCCAGCTCACCGGGGACCGGGACTAGTGGCAGGTACGAGCAGTACTTC
CDR3aa: CASSPGTGTSGRYEQYF

abundance: NA
d_gene: NA
j_gene: TRBJ2-1
v_gene: TRBV6-5
CDR3nt: TGTGCCAGCACCCCCAGGTCTGGGGAGCAGTTCTTC
CDR3aa: CASTPRSGEQFF

abundance: NA
d_gene: TRBD1
j_gene: TRBJ2-5
v_gene: TRBV5-8
CDR3nt: TGTGCCAGCAGTCCCGGACAGGCCCTGTGGGAGACCCAGTACTTC
CDR3aa: CASSPGQALWETQYF

abundance: few
d_gene: NA
j_gene: TRBJ1-1
v_gene: TRBV7-9
CDR3nt: TGTGCCAGCAGCCTCCAGGCGCACACTGAAGCTTTCTTT
CDR3aa: CASSLQAHTEAFF

abundance: NA
d_gene: NA
j_gene: TRBJ2-2
v_gene: TRBV7-9
CDR3nt: TGTGCCAGCGAGGCAGGAAACACCGGGGAGCTGTTTTTT
CDR3aa: CASEAGNTGELFF

abundance: once
d_gene: TRBD1
j_gene: TRBJ2-5
v_gene: TRBV5-1
CDR3nt: TGCGCCAGCAGCCTTAATAGCCCGGGACAGCAAGAGACCCAGTACTTC
CDR3aa: CASSLNSPGQQETQYF

abundance: NA
d_gene: NA
j_gene: TRBJ2-7
v_gene: TRBV19
CDR3nt: TGTGCCAGTAGTGGCGCAGGGACCTACGAGCAGTACTTC
CDR3aa: CASSGAGTYEQYF

abundance: NA
d_gene: NA
j_gene: TRBJ1-2
v_gene: TRBV7-6
CDR3nt: TGTGCCAGCAGCTTAGCTGGGAACTATGGCTACACCTTC
CDR3aa: CASSLAGNYGYTF

abundance: NA
d_gene: NA
j_gene: TRBJ1-2
v_gene: TRBV5-4
CDR3nt: TGTGTCAGCAGCCCGGGTCCCAGCTCTAACTATGGCTACACCTTC
CDR3aa: CVSSPGPSSNYGYTF

abundance: NA
d_gene: NA
j_gene: TRBJ1-1
v_gene: TRBV30
CDR3nt: TGTGCCTGGAGTGTACGGCCGAACACTGAAGCTTTCTTT
CDR3aa: CAWSVRPNTEAFF

abundance: NA
d_gene: NA
j_gene: TRBJ2-5
v_gene: TRBV10-1
CDR3nt: TGCGCCAGCAGTGTAAGGACAGAAGAGACCCAGTACTTC
CDR3aa: CASSVRTEETQYF

abundance: NA
d_gene: TRBD1
j_gene: TRBJ1-4
v_gene: TRBV5-4
CDR3nt: TGTGCCAGCAGCTCGGGACAGTACAATGAAAAACTGTTTTTT
CDR3aa: CASSSGQYNEKLFF

abundance: NA
d_gene: NA
j_gene: TRBJ1-5
v_gene: TRBV6-6
CDR3nt: TGTGCCAGCAGAGACAGGACGGGGGGCGATCAGCCCCAGCATTTT
CDR3aa: CASRDRTGGDQPQHF

abundance: few
d_gene: TRBD2
j_gene: TRBJ2-7
v_gene: TRBV9
CDR3nt: TGTGCCAGCAGCCACGGGACTAGCGGGACCCCTTACGAGCAGTACTTC
CDR3aa: CASSHGTSGTPYEQYF

abundance: NA
d_gene: NA
j_gene: TRBJ2-5
v_gene: TRBV29-1
CDR3nt: TGCAGCGTCGCCAGGGGACAAGAGGCCCAGTACTTC
CDR3aa: CSVARGQEAQYF

abundance: NA
d_gene: TRBD2
j_gene: TRBJ2-2
v_gene: TRBV7-6
CDR3nt: TGTGCCAGCAGCTCAGAGGCGGGGGGGAGTGGGGCCACCGGGGAGCTGTTTTTT
CDR3aa: CASSSEAGGSGATGELFF

abundance: NA
d_gene: NA
j_gene: TRBJ1-2
v_gene: TRBV5-6
CDR3nt: TGTGCCAGCACCTCCCTGAGGGGCAGGGGAGGCGGCTACACCTTC
CDR3aa: CASTSLRGRGGGYTF

abundance: NA
d_gene: TRBD2
j_gene: TRBJ2-1
v_gene: TRBV7-9
CDR3nt: TGTGCCAGCAGCTCTCCCGGGACTAGCGGACTCCATGAGCAGTTCTTC
CDR3aa: CASSSPGTSGLHEQFF

abundance: NA
d_gene: TRBD2
j_gene: TRBJ2-7
v_gene: TRBV15
CDR3nt: TGTGCCACCAGCAGAGAGAGGCGTACTAGCGGGAGACACGAGCAGTACTTC
CDR3aa: CATSRERRTSGRHEQYF

abundance: NA
d_gene: NA
j_gene: TRBJ2-4
v_gene: TRBV5-4
CDR3nt: TGTGCCAGCAGCTCGCGGGACAGAGGATACATTCAGTACTTC
CDR3aa: CASSSRDRGYIQYF